This record covers a single TCR beta chain. Its target is not known. The CDR3 spans 15 residues. Trimming shortened V by 5 bases and J by 0 bases, and 11 bases separated the two germline ends. Germline V gene sequence: CDR1 MDHEN, CDR2 SYDVKM. The primer mix had 52 TRBV and 13 TRBJ primers. Measured with immunoSEQ multiplex PCR; TCRdb has only the in-frame clones, and not every one. The sample comprises fewer than 20,000 clones, roughly 88% of which are singletons, and around 8% rests with the top ten. These data are taken from a study of regulatory T cells. Overall study results and limits: Hydrophobic residues at CDR3 positions 6 and 7 were enriched in conventional CD4+ T cells of CD3G-deficient patients.

Sequenced sample: conventional CD4+ T cells sorted from blood. The source is a person aged 25 to 39 with CD3G deficiency. J is TRBJ1-5 and V is TRBV28; tentatively, D is TRBD1 (6 bases). In DNA, the CDR3 is TGTGCCAGCAGTCCCGGGGGCTATAGCAATCAGCCCCAGCATTTT. It encodes CASSPGGYSNQPQHF.